This is a list of T cell receptor beta chains from one sample in a study of blood T cell repertoires in COVID-19. Method: immunoSEQ multiplex PCR; TCRdb's copy keeps in-frame clones and lacks some. Of roughly 300,000 clones listed, roughly 86% are singletons. Material: peripheral blood. The receptors shown here come from a woman aged 50 to 60 who had recovered from COVID-19. Each CDR3 is given with its conserved first and last residue. D genes are given only for firm matches. Rows give clone size only sometimes, using once, few, many, or a class for an expanded clone.

>TRBD1|TRBV24-1|TRBJ2-7|-
TGTGCCACCAGTGATACGGGACAGGGGGCGCAGGAGCAGTACTTC
CATSDTGQGAQEQYF
>-|TRBV7-9|TRBJ1-1|-
TGTGCCAGCACCTCGGCGGTGAACACTGAAGCTTTCTTT
CASTSAVNTEAFF
>TRBD1|TRBV18|TRBJ1-2|-
TGTGCCAGCTCACAGCCGACAGGGGGCCATGGCTACACCTTC
CASSQPTGGHGYTF
>-|TRBV24-1|TRBJ2-3|-
TGTGCCACCAGTGATTTTTCCGGGAGCAGGGGGGATACGCAGTATTTT
CATSDFSGSRGDTQYF
>-|TRBV11-2|TRBJ2-7|-
TGTGCCAGCAGACGCCCTGGGGGCTTGTACGAGCAGTACTTC
CASRRPGGLYEQYF
>TRBD2|TRBV7-3|TRBJ2-1|-
TGTGCCAGCAGCTTAAAGGCGGGACTAGCAGGTGAGCAGTTCTTC
CASSLKAGLAGEQFF
>TRBD1|TRBV6-5|TRBJ1-2|once
TGTGCCGGGGAAACAGGGGGGGATGGCTACACCTTC
CAGETGGDGYTF
>-|TRBV4-3|TRBJ1-4|-
TGCGCCAGCAGCCAAGATCACCCAGGAGGTAAACTGTTTTTT
CASSQDHPGGKLFF
>-|TRBV10-2|TRBJ2-1|once
TGCGCCAGCAGTGAGTCATCGCAGGGAAATAAGCAGTTCTTC
CASSESSQGNKQFF
>-|TRBV5-3|TRBJ1-5|-
TGTGCCAGAACCACTCAGGAATATAGCAATCAGCCCCAGCATTTT
CARTTQEYSNQPQHF
>-|TRBV7-9|TRBJ2-7|-
TGTGCCAGCAGCTCGGACGAGGAGGACAGACCCTACGAGCAGTACTTC
CASSSDEEDRPYEQYF
>-|TRBV7-9|TRBJ2-7|few
TGTGCCAGCAGCTCCCTCTACTACGAGCAGTACTTC
CASSSLYYEQYF
>TRBD2|TRBV14|TRBJ2-7|-
TGTGCCAGCAGCCACACTAGCGGGAGTGAGCAGTACTTC
CASSHTSGSEQYF
>TRBD1|TRBV20-1|TRBJ2-7|-
TGCAGTGCTAGTCTTGGTTGGACAGGGCGCTTC
CSASLGWTGRF
>TRBD1|TRBV7-9|TRBJ2-2|-
TGTGCCGGGTCTTTTGGGACAGTCAACACCGGGGAGCTGTTTTTT
CAGSFGTVNTGELFF
>TRBD2|TRBV7-6|TRBJ2-4|-
TGTGCCAGCGCCCTTAGTCCCGGGGCCGCGGGGGACATTCAGTACTTC
CASALSPGAAGDIQYF
>-|TRBV18|TRBJ2-7|-
TGTGCCAGCTCAGTCTCGACAAGACCCTACGAGCAGTACTTC
CASSVSTRPYEQYF
>TRBD2|TRBV10-1|TRBJ2-3|-
TGCGCCAGCAGCGGACTAGCAGTGTCCGATACGCAGTATTTT
CASSGLAVSDTQYF
>-|TRBV19|TRBJ2-1|-
TGTGCCAGTAGACTCGGCGGGAAGCAGTTCTTC
CASRLGGKQFF
>-|TRBV25-1|TRBJ1-1|-
TGTGCCAGCAGTGAATCGAGGGCCCGTGGAGCTTTCTTT
CASSESRARGAFF